This T cell receptor beta chain was obtained from a study of naive and memory T cell subsets. Study findings and constraints: Especially in CD8 cells, naive repertoires contained a few larger clonotypes, possibly CD45RA-re-expressing memory cells.

Comments on this clonotype: Its antigen is currently unknown.

The beta constant-region primer was an equimolar mix of two oligonucleotides covering TRBC1 and TRBC2. Nested alpha and beta constant-region primers with the SP2 primer drove four PCR rounds on ligated cDNA. TCRdb reprocessed the UMI-ligation and nested PCR reads with MiXCR, giving one entry per CDR3 protein. Altogether under 150,000 distinct CDR3 sequences are present, about 20% being singletons, with the ten largest covering around 0.63%. The CDR3 spans 17 residues. V trimming: 3 bases; J trimming: 6 bases; junction bases outside the gene matches: 13. Per the germline V gene, CDR1 is KGHDR and CDR2 is SFDVKD.

The receptor comes from a human donor in good health. Sequencing was carried out using naive CD8+ T cells from blood. The chain recombines TRBV24-1 with TRBJ2-1, with TRBD2 identical over 7 bases. The CDR3 DNA reads TGTGCCACCAGTGATGTCCAAGGCGGGAGATCCCCCAATGAGCAGTTCTTC. It is translated as CATSDVQGGRSPNEQFF.